This record concerns one T cell receptor beta chain sequence. These data originate in a study of cytomegalovirus exposure and HLA in healthy donors. Sequencing used immunoSEQ multiplex PCR; TCRdb keeps in-frame clones, though not all of them. The repertoire holds over 150,000 clones, with just over 85% as singletons. The germline V gene has CDR1 MNHNS and CDR2 SASEGT. This CDR3 spans 19 amino acids. Trimming stripped 0 bases from V and 8 bases from J, with 25 bases between. The chain carries TRBV6-1 and TRBJ1-4, with D possibly being TRBD1 (6 bases). The sequence was collected from a human donor in good health. Material for sequencing was PBMCs. This CDR3 reads CASSEAWGGHSGRREKLFF. The CDR3 coding sequence is TGTGCCAGCAGTGAAGCGTGGGGGGGACACAGCGGCAGGAGGGAAAAACTGTTTTTT.